Here is one T cell receptor (beta chain) with its context. This sample was included in a study of blood T cell repertoires in COVID-19. At the level of the study: Both acute and convalescent COVID-19 samples were obtained from the United States, Italy and Spain. From T cells, B-cell-depleted T cells, or PBMCs came the material, which was cDNA or gDNA.

V was cut by 2 bases and J by 11 bases, with 15 bases left in between. Germline V lookup: CDR1 GTSNPN, CDR2 SVGIG (reference sequence). This CDR3 is 13 amino acids long. Authors' methods: Nucleated cell number was recorded as an estimate derived from reference gene primer amplification. Repertoires were generated with immunoSEQ multiplex PCR, while TCRdb's copy carries only in-frame clones and drops some. From that table come the V and J calls and clone size; the DNA was used to work out D and trimming. The data contain 200,000 or so clones, nearly 85% of them singletons. The rearrangement links TRBV30 to TRBJ1-4, with D perhaps matching TRBD1 (5 bases). Sequenced material: peripheral blood. This sequence was found in a woman aged 30 to 39 with acute or convalescent COVID-19. CDR3 loop: CAWSNEGTFKLFF. CDR3 DNA sequence: TGTGCCTGGAGTAACGAGGGGACTTTCAAACTGTTTTTT. Full variable domain (outside the CDR3, taken from reference TRBV30 and TRBJ1-4): SQTIHQWPATLVQPVGSPLSLECTVEGTSNPNLYWYRQAAGRGLQLLFYSVGIGQISSEVPQNLSASRPQDRQFILSSKKLLLSDSGFYLCAWSNEGTFKLFFGSGTQLSVL.